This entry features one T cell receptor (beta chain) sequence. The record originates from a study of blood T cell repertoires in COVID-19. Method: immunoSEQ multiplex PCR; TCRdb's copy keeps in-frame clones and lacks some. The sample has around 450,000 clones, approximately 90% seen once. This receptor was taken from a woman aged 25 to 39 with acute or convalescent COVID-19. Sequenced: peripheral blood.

CDR3: CASRPTSGGSYEQYF. The CDR3 nucleotides are TGTGCCAGCAGACCTACTAGCGGGGGCTCCTACGAGCAGTACTTC. The chain carries TRBV2 and TRBJ2-7, with 11 bases identical to TRBD2. With 6 bases clipped from V and 0 bases from J, the junction kept 4 bases outside the gene matches. The CDR3 extends over 15 amino acids. Germline CDR1 is SNHLY and CDR2 is FYNNEI.